This T cell receptor beta chain was obtained from a study of blood T cell repertoires in COVID-19 (dated by TCRdb to the early 2020s). Regarding the complete study: Samples covering the acute and convalescent phases of COVID-19 were provided by collaborators in the United States, Italy and Spain. The samples were drawn from two sources: the first 160 participants of the ongoing ImmuneRACE study, and approximately 1,300 subjects contributed by 6 global collaborators. HLA class I and class II types, where available, came from metadata supplied by the sample provider rather than from assay-based typing. The repertoires were released in a freely available public database intended as a resource for research on the immune response to SARS-CoV-2. The sample metadata nearly always contained a de-identified subject ID, COVID-19 status, age in years and sex. The material from the prospective study consisted of cDNA or gDNA derived from T cells, B-cell-depleted T cells, or PBMCs. Subjects who had been exposed to COVID-19, were actively infected with it, or had recovered from it provided the deeply sampled blood TCRbeta repertoires that made up the dataset. What the authors observed across the whole study: Clinical and demographic metadata were provided uncurated, with the amount varying by source and participant.

The CDR3 covers 17 residues, taking in both the cysteine and the phenylalanine. CDR3 DNA only is kept here, 51 bases in frame from base 1. CDR1 and CDR2 are drawn from the germline V gene (reference sequence): MNHEY, SMNVEV. Trimming removed 5 bases from V and 0 bases from J, leaving 17 bases between the germline ends. Whole blood was collected in K2EDTA tubes by collaborating institutions according to the institutions' own protocols. Collaborator samples were shipped for TCRbeta analysis as frozen whole blood, isolated PBMCs, or DNA extracted from either sample type. TCRbeta CDR3 regions were amplified from genomic DNA by means of the immunoSEQ Assay, a bias-controlled multiplex PCR. The paper's data handling went like this. Within the assay, amplification of reference gene primers was used to estimate how many nucleated cells each sample contained. To quantify the absolute abundance of each unique TCRbeta CDR3 rearrangement, sequence reads were collapsed and filtered. Productive Simpson clonality was computed per sample as the square root of Simpson's diversity index over productive rearrangements. Not all clones reach the TCRdb copy of this immuneACCESS table, which keeps in-frame sequences only. Checked studies attribute under half of the gap to unresolved V genes and leave the rest unexplained. V and J calls and clone size come straight from that table; D and trimming were deduced from the DNA. The table for this sample lists fewer than 100,000 clones; 75% to 85% of them were counted only once. 24% of the sample rests with the top ten.

As to this clone: This receptor's antigen is unknown. Base qualities were left out, and no much larger clone turns up one base away.

This TCR was sampled from a man between 65 and 79 years old with acute or convalescent COVID-19. The chain is assembled from TRBV27 and TRBJ2-4; the best D guess is TRBD1, with 5 bases matching. The sequencing sample was made of peripheral blood. The DNA sequence is given as TGTGCCAGCAGTGGATACAGGCTACCCCTAGCCAAAAACATTCAGTACTTC. This translates into CASSGYRLPLAKNIQYF.